This TCR beta chain emerged from a study of beta chain features in type 1 diabetes. Overall study context: Similarity in age, gender and cell yields was seen between patients and healthy donors. The study, taken as a whole, reports: Moderate yet significant TCRB CDR3 shortening was seen in Type 1 diabetes patients in all four CD4+ subsets. Because the template was cDNA, high-expressing cells might be over-represented. Unsettled here was the matter of whether HLA type influences TCRB rearrangement.

Note on this clone: What it binds is unknown.

TCRB transcripts that were expressed got sequenced, as all of the isolated RNA had been reverse transcribed. The table came from immunoSEQ multiplex PCR; TCRdb's copy has only in-frame clones and leaves some out. The table shows 600,000 to 700,000 clones, with about an eighth occurring only once. V was shortened by 3 bases and J by 8 bases, with 10 bases between the two germline ends. Germline V lookup: CDR1 SGHNT, CDR2 YENEEA. The CDR3 sequence is 12 residues long. Sequenced sample: naive CD4+ T cells from blood. The chain uses TRBV11-3 and TRBJ1-2; weak D call: TRBD1 (6 bases). This sequence was found in a man between 18 and 35 years old with type 1 diabetes. CDR3 amino acids: CASSLDSEGYTF. The CDR3 DNA follows: TGTGCCAGCAGCTTGGACAGCGAGGGCTACACCTTC.